The next 30 T cell receptor beta chains were all read from a single sample in a study of control samples from healthy donors and cancer patients. The protocol was immunoSEQ multiplex PCR, while the TCRdb copy is restricted to in-frame clones and leaves out a portion. The table shows some 96,000 clones, with 85% to 95% occurring only once. Input material: blood. These receptors all come from a man aged 18 to 30 in good health.

J is TRBJ1-1 and V is TRBV18; D may be TRBD1 (5 bases). CDR3 length: 13 amino acids. Germline assignment: CDR1 KGHSH and CDR2 LQKENI. Trimming stripped 2 bases from V and 3 bases from J, with 7 bases between. CDR3 amino acids: CASSPTGYTEAFF. CDR3 nucleotides: TGTGCCAGCTCACCAACAGGATACACTGAAGCTTTCTTT.

The CDR3 region has the DNA TGCGCCAGCAGCTTGGCCGGGACGGACTATGGCTACACCTTC. Its protein product is CASSLAGTDYGYTF. V usage is TRBV5-1 and J usage is TRBJ1-2; D may be TRBD1 (5 bases). Trimming took 0 bases from V and 3 from J, leaving 9 bases between them. CDR1 is SGHRS and CDR2 is YFSETQ in the germline V gene. The length of the CDR3 is 14 residues.

This chain joins TRBV9 and TRBJ1-2; the match to TRBD1 covers 7 bases. This CDR3 has 14 amino acids. CDR1 SGDLS and CDR2 YYNGEE come from the germline V gene. With V trimmed by 0 bases and J by 7 bases, 6 bases remained unmatched. CDR3 amino acids: CASSVVEGAGGYTF. Here the CDR3 DNA reads TGTGCCAGCAGCGTAGTGGAGGGGGCCGGTGGCTACACCTTC.

The chain carries TRBV10-3 and TRBJ1-2; a possible D gene is TRBD1 (6 bases). The V gene's germline CDR1 is ENHRY and CDR2 SYGVKD. The length of the CDR3 is 15 residues. V dropped 4 bases and J dropped 3 bases, with 15 bases sitting between them. CDR3 loop: CAISASGGADYGYTF. In DNA form, the CDR3 reads TGTGCCATCAGTGCTTCCGGGGGCGCGGACTATGGCTACACCTTC.

The chain recombines TRBV18 with TRBJ2-1; D could derive from TRBD1 or TRBD2 (5 bases each). The V and J ends lost 2 bases and 1 base respectively, with 9 bases between them. Germline V lookup: CDR1 KGHSH, CDR2 LQKENI. The CDR3 has 15 amino acids. CDR3 nucleotide sequence: TGTGCCAGCTCACCAGGGACCCGATCCTACAATGAGCAGTTCTTC. This translates into CASSPGTRSYNEQFF.

J is TRBJ2-5 and V is TRBV5-1; D uncertain. This CDR3 spans 14 amino acids. Per the germline V gene, CDR1 is SGHRS and CDR2 is YFSETQ. The V and J ends lost 0 bases and 1 base respectively, with 7 bases between them. The CDR3 protein is CASSLEVSQETQYF. CDR3 DNA sequence: TGCGCCAGCAGCTTGGAGGTGTCCCAAGAGACCCAGTACTTC.

The gene calls are TRBV2 and TRBJ2-3, with D possibly TRBD1 on 6 matching bases. Germline V gene lookup returns CDR1 SNHLY and CDR2 FYNNEI. The CDR3 totals 17 residues. V was clipped by 7 bases and J by 0 bases, with 20 bases between them. The CDR3 spells CASNPLQGGSSTDTQYF. CDR3 in DNA: TGTGCCAGCAACCCACTACAGGGCGGCTCTAGCACAGATACGCAGTATTTT.

J is TRBJ2-3 and V is TRBV7-2, with 9 nucleotides matching TRBD1. V trimming: 5 bases; J trimming: 0 bases; junction bases outside the gene matches: 3. CDR1 and CDR2 (germline): SGHTA, FQGNSA. This CDR3 is 15 amino acids long. CDR3 residues: CASSPQGASTDTQYF. CDR3 bases: TGTGCCAGCAGCCCACAGGGGGCGAGCACAGATACGCAGTATTTT.

The V call is TRBV7-2, the J call TRBJ1-2; 7 bases agree with TRBD1. The CDR3 sequence is 15 residues long. Germline CDR1 SGHTA, CDR2 FQGNSA. The J segment lost 4 bases and the V segment lost 5 bases, leaving 10 bases of the junction unmatched. The CDR3 sequence: CASSEQAGGTYGYTF. Written as DNA, the CDR3 is TGTGCCAGCAGCGAGCAGGCAGGGGGGACCTATGGCTACACCTTC.

The J gene is TRBJ1-1, the V gene TRBV19; tentatively, D is TRBD1 (5 bases). Trimming stripped 4 bases from V and 1 base from J, with 10 bases between. Germline V gene sequence: CDR1 LNHDA, CDR2 SQIVND (reference sequence). The CDR3 runs to 14 residues. The CDR3 sequence: CASSTGRRNTEAFF. Here the CDR3 DNA reads TGTGCCAGTAGTACGGGACGACGGAACACTGAAGCTTTCTTT. The variable domain in full, completed from reference TRBV19 and TRBJ1-1, reads DGGITQSPKYLFRKEGQNVTLSCEQNLNHDAMYWYRQDPGQGLRLIYYSQIVNDFQKGDIAEGYSVSREKKESFPLTVTSAQKNPTAFYLCASSTGRRNTEAFFGQGTRLTVV.

This chain uses TRBV30 with TRBJ1-4; 9 positions match TRBD1. Trimming cost V 3 bases and J 7 bases; bases outside gene matches: 6. The CDR3 runs 14 residues. The germline V gene has CDR1 GTSNPN and CDR2 SVGIG (reference sequence). DNA of the CDR3: TGTGCCTGGAGCGGACAGGGGAAAGGTGAAAAACTGTTTTTT. Residues: CAWSGQGKGEKLFF. The variable domain in full, completed from reference TRBV30 and TRBJ1-4, reads SQTIHQWPATLVQPVGSPLSLECTVEGTSNPNLYWYRQAAGRGLQLLFYSVGIGQISSEVPQNLSASRPQDRQFILSSKKLLLSDSGFYLCAWSGQGKGEKLFFGSGTQLSVL.

The V and J genes are TRBV7-8 and TRBJ1-3; 7 bases map to TRBD1. The V segment lost 5 bases and the J segment 6 bases; nucleotides outside the gene matches: 10. Germline CDR1 and CDR2: SGHVS and FQNEAQ. The length of the CDR3 is 15 residues. CDR3 amino acids: CASSARTGLENTIYF. The CDR3 coding sequence is TGTGCCAGCAGCGCCCGGACAGGTCTAGAAAACACCATATATTTT.

V is TRBV24-1 and J is TRBJ2-5; D gene unclear. The CDR3 has 11 residues. V gave up 9 bases and J gave up 5 bases, with 9 bases separating them. CDR1 and CDR2 (germline): KGHDR, SFDVKD. As DNA, the CDR3 is TGTGCCACCTCGGGTCGGGAGACCCAGTACTTC. It encodes CATSGRETQYF.

J is TRBJ2-1 and V is TRBV25-1; D remains ambiguous. The CDR3 contains 11 residues. Germline CDR1 and CDR2: MGHDK and SYGVNS. The V gene lost 6 bases and the J gene lost 7 bases, with 7 bases spanning the gap. The CDR3 DNA is TGTGCCAGCAGCACGGAAAATGAGCAGTTCTTC. It encodes CASSTENEQFF.

V gene TRBV5-1 combines with J gene TRBJ2-2, with D possibly being TRBD1 or TRBD2 (6 bases each). Germline V gene data show CDR1 as SGHRS and CDR2 as YFSETQ. This CDR3 is 13 amino acids long. V gave up 4 bases and J gave up 7 bases, with 11 bases separating them. The CDR3 DNA reads as TGCGCCAGCAGCCGGGGGACAATCGGGGAGCTGTTTTTT. It is translated as CASSRGTIGELFF.

This chain joins TRBV27 and TRBJ1-2; D may be TRBD1 (6 bases). Germline CDR1 is MNHEY and CDR2 is SMNVEV (reference sequence). The CDR3 spans 14 residues. V was cut by 0 bases and J by 7 bases, with 12 bases left in between. CDR3 loop: CASSLSGGLFGYTF. In nucleotides, the CDR3 is TGTGCCAGCAGTTTATCGGGGGGGCTGTTTGGCTACACCTTC.

The chain recombines TRBV9 with TRBJ1-1, with unresolved D. CDR1 and CDR2 from the germline V gene are SGDLS and YYNGEE. CDR3 length: 15 amino acids. V was shortened by 2 bases and J by 4 bases, with 15 bases between the two germline ends. CDR3 sequence reads: CASSVAERQVTEAFF. CDR3 in DNA: TGTGCCAGCAGCGTCGCAGAACGTCAAGTCACTGAAGCTTTCTTT.

This sequence joins TRBV4-2 and TRBJ1-2; a weak D match, TRBD1 (5 bases). There are 15 residues in the CDR3. V shed 0 bases and J shed 4 bases, with 12 bases lying between them. Looked up from germline, CDR1 is LGHNA and CDR2 is YNFKEQ. The CDR3 DNA sequence: TGTGCCAGCAGCCAAGATAGGGGCGGCCTCTATGGCTACACCTTC. This translates into CASSQDRGGLYGYTF.

CDR3 DNA: TGTGCCAGCAGTCAAGACAGGGGGGGAACTGAAGCTTTCTTT. It is translated as CASSQDRGGTEAFF. V is TRBV2 and J is TRBJ1-1; TRBD1 matches 9 bases. This CDR3 is built from 14 residues. V shed 5 bases and J 5 bases; nucleotides not matched to a gene: 6. Germline lookup yields CDR1 SNHLY and CDR2 FYNNEI.

The chain links TRBV7-8 to TRBJ2-5; perhaps D is TRBD1 or TRBD2 (5 bases each). The ends were cut back, 5 bases at V and 1 base at J, with 14 bases in the middle. CDR3 size: 15 residues. CDR1 is SGHVS and CDR2 is FQNEAQ in the germline V gene. The CDR3 coding sequence is TGTGCCAGCAGCCTCTTACCAGGGACCCAAGAGACCCAGTACTTC. Its protein is CASSLLPGTQETQYF.

The rearrangement links TRBV4-3 to TRBJ1-4, with D perhaps matching TRBD1 (6 bases). Germline lookup yields CDR1 LGHNA and CDR2 YSLEER. The V and J ends lost 0 bases and 6 bases respectively, with 17 bases between them. The CDR3 runs to 17 residues. The CDR3 sequence: CASSQDLRPGEDEKLFF. CDR3 nucleotides: TGCGCCAGCAGCCAAGATCTAAGGCCAGGGGAAGATGAAAAACTGTTTTTT.

The gene calls are TRBV19 and TRBJ1-1; unclear D gene. CDR1 is LNHDA, CDR2 SQIVND, per germline (reference sequence). The CDR3 totals 11 residues. V was cut by 6 bases and J by 7 bases, with 9 bases left in between. The CDR3 loop reads CASRKGLEAFF. The CDR3 region has the DNA TGTGCCAGTAGAAAAGGCCTTGAAGCTTTCTTT.

This sequence joins TRBV9 and TRBJ2-5, with D perhaps matching TRBD1 or TRBD2 (5 bases each). The CDR3 runs 17 residues. Germline loops: CDR1 SGDLS, CDR2 YYNGEE. The V end lost 0 bases, the J end lost 0 bases, and 15 bases lay between the germline ends. The CDR3 DNA reads TGTGCCAGCAGCGTAGCCCCGGGGCGTGGGTACCAAGAGACCCAGTACTTC. Protein sequence: CASSVAPGRGYQETQYF.

This sequence joins TRBV5-1 and TRBJ1-5, with no clear D. Germline-derived CDR1 and CDR2 are SGHRS and YFSETQ. This CDR3 is built from 13 residues. V was shortened by 0 bases and J by 9 bases, with 10 bases between the two germline ends. For the CDR3, the DNA is TGCGCCAGCAGCTTGGGAGGTCTTGGGCCCCAGCATTTT. Protein sequence: CASSLGGLGPQHF.

The rearrangement links TRBV6-5 to TRBJ2-7, with D perhaps TRBD2 (5 bases). The CDR3 spans 13 residues. V lost 4 bases and J lost 5, with 12 bases in between. Germline V CDR1 and CDR2: MNHEY, SVGAGI. DNA for the CDR3: TGTGCCAGCAGTTTAGGCCCGAGGGACGAGCAGTACTTC. This sequence encodes CASSLGPRDEQYF.

This rearrangement joins TRBV5-1 to TRBJ2-7, with D possibly being TRBD1 (7 bases). Trimming took 7 bases from V and 0 from J, leaving 17 bases between them. This CDR3 spans 15 amino acids. Germline V gene lookup returns CDR1 SGHRS and CDR2 YFSETQ. The CDR3 DNA reads as TGCGCCAGCGGCCCGACGCGGGACAGCTCCTACGAGCAGTACTTC. Translation gives CASGPTRDSSYEQYF.

V is TRBV7-9 and J is TRBJ2-5; tentatively, D is TRBD1 (5 bases). This CDR3 comprises 11 residues. V was trimmed by 5 bases and J by 11 bases, leaving 12 bases between them. Germline values: CDR1 SEHNR, CDR2 FQNEAQ (reference sequence). In DNA form, the CDR3 reads TGTGCCAGCAGCAAGGGGCAGCCTCAGTACTTC. This gives the protein CASSKGQPQYF.

J is TRBJ1-2 and V is TRBV7-2; the D gene is possibly TRBD1 (6 bases). The CDR3 length is 14 residues. V lost 4 bases and J 6 bases, leaving 15 bases between the germline ends. CDR1 SGHTA and CDR2 FQGNSA come from the germline V gene. The CDR3 reads CASSSRDKANGYTF. The CDR3 nucleotides read TGTGCCAGCAGCTCCCGGGACAAGGCGAATGGCTACACCTTC.

This clone was seen only once. This chain connects TRBV7-9 to TRBJ1-1; no firm D call. The V gene's germline CDR1 is SEHNR and CDR2 FQNEAQ (reference sequence). CDR3 length: 14 amino acids. Trimming cost V 1 base and J 6 bases, with 12 bases left between them. The CDR3 region is CASSLVSSSAEAFF. CDR3 sequence (DNA): TGTGCCAGCAGCTTAGTTAGTTCGAGCGCTGAAGCTTTCTTT.

The gene calls are TRBV27 and TRBJ2-2, with D uncertain. From germline, CDR1 is MNHEY and CDR2 SMNVEV (reference sequence). The V end lost 3 bases, the J end lost 6 bases, and 5 bases lay between the germline ends. CDR3 length: 12 residues. For the CDR3, the DNA is TGTGCCAGCAGTTTTCGCGCCGGGGAGCTGTTTTTT. Amino acids: CASSFRAGELFF.